This T cell receptor beta chain was observed in a study of cytomegalovirus exposure and HLA in healthy donors. Study conclusions and caveats: Most TCR sequences were uncommon, yet certain public TCRs appeared in many donors.

PCR involved 60 Vbeta and 13 Jbeta primers. Sequenced by immunoSEQ multiplex PCR; TCRdb stores in-frame clones only, minus some. The data contain about 93,000 clones, approximately 83% of them singletons. The CDR3 runs to 15 residues. CDR1 is SGHTS and CDR2 is YDEGEE in the germline V gene. J was trimmed by 0 bases and V by 0 bases; bases with no gene match: 1. As concerns this clone: Its target is not known.

V is TRBV5-8 and J is TRBJ2-3; 7 bases agree with TRBD2. The TCR comes from a man aged 50-60 years in good health and CMV-seronegative. Sequenced input: PBMCs. Here the CDR3 reads CASSLGGGSTDTQYF. The CDR3 DNA sequence: TGTGCCAGCAGCTTGGGGGGAGGGAGCACAGATACGCAGTATTTT.